This T cell receptor (beta chain) was sequenced in a study of blood T cell repertoires in COVID-19 (dated by TCRdb to 2019 to 2021). Turning to the overall study: Samples from collaborators originated in the United States, Italy and Spain and spanned both the acute and convalescent phases of COVID-19. Samples came from the ongoing ImmuneRACE study (first 160 participants) plus 1,254 subjects from 6 global collaborators. Where available, HLA class I and class II types were taken from metadata supplied by the sample provider and were not determined by assay-based typing. A de-identified subject ID, COVID-19 status, age in years and sex were almost always included in the sample metadata. The material from the prospective study consisted of cDNA or gDNA derived from T cells, B-cell-depleted T cells, or PBMCs. The repertoires were made available in a free public database intended to serve as a resource for research on the immune response to SARS-CoV-2. The dataset comprised deeply sampled blood TCRbeta repertoires from subjects exposed to, actively infected with, or recovered from COVID-19. On the study overall, not on this receptor specifically: The amount of clinical and demographic metadata varied by source and participant and was provided uncurated.

CDR3 length: 18 amino acids, cysteine to phenylalanine. The DNA shown is the 54-base CDR3, in frame from base 1. Sequences LGHNA (CDR1) and YNFKEQ (CDR2) are obtained from the germline V gene. Trimming removed 1 base from V and 1 base from J; the gene matches leave 4 bases unexplained. In the prospective study, participants were roughly 18 to 100 years old, resided in about two dozen geographic areas of the United States, and were enrolled through a virtual design. Cohort assignment in the prospective study relied on participant-reported clinical history from a screening survey and a study questionnaire. In the prospective study, whole blood, serum and a nasopharyngeal or oropharyngeal swab were collected from each participant by mobile phlebotomists. Over a roughly 2-month period, participants in the prospective study had the option of providing additional blood draws and questionnaires. Blood samples from the prospective study were shipped frozen or at room temperature prior to DNA extraction.

TCRbeta CDR3 regions were amplified from genomic DNA using the immunoSEQ Assay, a bias-controlled multiplex PCR. The authors' pipeline ran thus. Nucleated cell counts per sample were estimated from amplification of reference gene primers within the assay. To quantify the absolute abundance of each unique TCRbeta CDR3 rearrangement, sequence reads were collapsed and filtered. For each sample, productive Simpson clonality was calculated as the square root of Simpson's diversity index across productive rearrangements. The immuneACCESS repertoire file appears here via TCRdb, limited to in-frame rearrangements. These files lack a portion of the clones; in checked studies, under half of the deficit traces to unresolved V genes, and the cause of the others is not known. V, J and clone size reflect that table, while D and trimming were determined from the DNA. The sample table records around 250,000 clones; approximately 85% of these occur just once. About 9.1% of the sample rests with the top ten.

Points on this clone: What this receptor recognizes is not known. Within one base of it there is no much larger clone, and no base qualities were kept.

The V and J segments used are TRBV4-2 and TRBJ2-5; the junction holds 15 bases that match TRBD2. The sequence derives from a woman aged 50 to 60 with acute COVID-19. Sequenced: PBMCs or T cells enriched from blood (not recorded which). The DNA is TGTGCCAGCAGCCAAGGGACTAGCGGGGGGGCAGTCCAAGAGACCCAGTACTTC. The resulting protein is CASSQGTSGGAVQETQYF.